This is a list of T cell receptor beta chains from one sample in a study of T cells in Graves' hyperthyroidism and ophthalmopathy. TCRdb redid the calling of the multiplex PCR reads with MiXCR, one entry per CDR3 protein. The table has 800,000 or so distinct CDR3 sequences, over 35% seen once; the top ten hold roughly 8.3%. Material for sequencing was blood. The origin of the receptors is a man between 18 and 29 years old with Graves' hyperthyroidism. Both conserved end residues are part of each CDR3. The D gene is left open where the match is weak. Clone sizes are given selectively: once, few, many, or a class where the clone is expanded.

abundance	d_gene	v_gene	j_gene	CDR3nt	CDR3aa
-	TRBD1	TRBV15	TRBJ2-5	TGTGCCACCAGCAGAGACGGGACAGGGGGTGAGACCCAGTACTTC	CATSRDGTGGETQYF
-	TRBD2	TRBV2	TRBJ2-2	TGTGCCAGCAAGGCGGGGGGTTGGACCGGGGAGCTGTTTTTT	CASKAGGWTGELFF
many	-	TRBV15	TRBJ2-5	TGTGCCACCAGCGTGCGACAGGAAGAGACCCAGTACTTC	CATSVRQEETQYF
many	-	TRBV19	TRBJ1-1	TGTGCCAGTACCCTCCTTTCGGGCACTGAAGCTTTCTTT	CASTLLSGTEAFF
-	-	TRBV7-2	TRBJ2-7	TGTGCCAGCAGCTTAGCTACAGGGCCCATAGCCTACGAGCAGTACTTC	CASSLATGPIAYEQYF
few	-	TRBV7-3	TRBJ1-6	TGTGCCAGCAGCTTAAACGGCCAGGGGAATAATTCACCCCTCCACTTT	CASSLNGQGNNSPLHF
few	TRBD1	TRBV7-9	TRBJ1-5	TGTGCCAGCAGCTCCGGACAGGGACGGAGCAATCAGCCCCAGCATTTT	CASSSGQGRSNQPQHF
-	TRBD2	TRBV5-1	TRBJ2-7	TGCGCCAGCAGCTTGAACTCCGTCGGACTAGCGGCCTACGAGCAGTACTTC	CASSLNSVGLAAYEQYF
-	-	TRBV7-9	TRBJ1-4	TGTGCCAGCAGCCAAAACAGTGCGTATGAAAAACTGTTTTTT	CASSQNSAYEKLFF
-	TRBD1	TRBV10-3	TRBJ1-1	TGTGCCAGTGCTGGACAGGAGCCGAACACTGAAGCTTTCTTT	CASAGQEPNTEAFF
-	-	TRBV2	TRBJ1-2	TGTGCCAGCAGTCAAACAGGGCGAGGCTACACCTTC	CASSQTGRGYTF
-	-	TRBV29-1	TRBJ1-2	TGCAGCGTAGTAGGGAGCACAGGCGATGGCTACACCTTC	CSVVGSTGDGYTF
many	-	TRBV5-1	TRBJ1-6	TGCGCCAGCAGACAGGGACATTCACCCCTCCACTTT	CASRQGHSPLHF
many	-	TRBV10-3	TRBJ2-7	TGTGCCATCAGTGATGGTGAATCCTACGAGCAGTACTTC	CAISDGESYEQYF
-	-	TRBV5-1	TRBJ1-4	TGCGCCAGCAGCACCCCAGGGTCTTCTAATGAAAAACTGTTTTTT	CASSTPGSSNEKLFF
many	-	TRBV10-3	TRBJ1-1	TGTGCCAGCCAGACAGATTTGAACACTGAAGCTTTCTTT	CASQTDLNTEAFF
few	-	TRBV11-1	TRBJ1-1	TGTGCCAGCAGCTTAGCCTACAGGGCTATGAACACTGAAGCTTTCTTT	CASSLAYRAMNTEAFF
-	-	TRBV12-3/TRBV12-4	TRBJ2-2	TGTGCCAGCAGTTTAGAGAACCGGGAGCTGTTTTTT	CASSLENRELFF
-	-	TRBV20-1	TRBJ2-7	TGCAGTGCTAGAGATGGGAGACACAGCTCCTACGAGCAGTACTTC	CSARDGRHSSYEQYF
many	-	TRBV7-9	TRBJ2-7	TGTGCCAGCAGCTTAGAGAGCAGATCCAACGAGCAGTACTTC	CASSLESRSNEQYF
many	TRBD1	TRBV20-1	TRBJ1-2	TGCAGTGCTGACGGGACAGGGGGCGTTGGCTACACCTTC	CSADGTGGVGYTF
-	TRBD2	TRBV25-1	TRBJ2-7	TGTGCCAGCAGTGAGCCCGGGACTAGTAGTTACGAGCAGTACTTC	CASSEPGTSSYEQYF
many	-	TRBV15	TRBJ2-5	TGTGCCACCAGCAGAGATGTGGGTGCCGGGGAGACCCAGTACTTC	CATSRDVGAGETQYF
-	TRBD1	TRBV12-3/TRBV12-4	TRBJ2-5	TGTGCCAGCAGCGACAGGGACAGGGGGGAAGAGACCCAGTACTTC	CASSDRDRGEETQYF
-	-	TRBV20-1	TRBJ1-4	TGCAGTGCTCCCGGGCACGGTAATGAAAAACTGTTTTTT	CSAPGHGNEKLFF
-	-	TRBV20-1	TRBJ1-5	TGCAGTGCTAGAGATATCAGGGAGAATCAGCCCCAGCATTTT	CSARDIRENQPQHF
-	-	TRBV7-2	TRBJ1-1	TGTGCCGGCAGCTCGCTAGGGGTCAACACTGAAGCTTTCTTT	CAGSSLGVNTEAFF
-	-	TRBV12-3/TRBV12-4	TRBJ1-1	TGTGCCAGCAGCTCCATGATTCTGATGAACACTGAAGCTTTCTTT	CASSSMILMNTEAFF
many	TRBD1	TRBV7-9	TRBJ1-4	TGTGCCAGCAGCCCCCGACAGGGCGGAAAACTGTTTTTT	CASSPRQGGKLFF
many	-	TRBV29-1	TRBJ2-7	TGCAGCGTTGAGTTTGGGGGGTCCTACGAGCAGTACTTC	CSVEFGGSYEQYF
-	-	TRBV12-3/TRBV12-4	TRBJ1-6	TGTGCCAGCAGTCCGGAGACAGGCGAAGGGGATTCACCCCTCCACTTT	CASSPETGEGDSPLHF
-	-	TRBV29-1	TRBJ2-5	TGCAGCGTTTGGGCCCAAGAGACCCAGTACTTC	CSVWAQETQYF
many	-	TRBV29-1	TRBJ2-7	TGCAGCGTTGCGACCACAACCTACGAGCAGTACTTC	CSVATTTYEQYF
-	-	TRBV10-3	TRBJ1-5	TGTGCCAGCAGTTATTTCCGACAGACAGGAGTTGAGAAGGCCCAGCATTTT	CASSYFRQTGVEKAQHF
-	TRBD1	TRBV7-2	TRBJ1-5	TGTGCCAGCAGCGATCCGGGACAGGGAAACGGTCAGCCCCAGCATTTT	CASSDPGQGNGQPQHF
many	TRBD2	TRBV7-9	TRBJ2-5	TGTGCCAGCAGCCCAACCGGGAGGGGAGAGACCCAGTACTTC	CASSPTGRGETQYF
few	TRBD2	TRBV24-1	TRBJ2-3	TGTGCCACCAGTGGCCCTGATACGCCTAGCGGGAGAGTGACAGGGGATACGCAGTATTTT	CATSGPDTPSGRVTGDTQYF
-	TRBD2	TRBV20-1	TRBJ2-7	TGCAGTGCTGGTAGCGGGAGTCGGTCATACGAGCAGTACTTC	CSAGSGSRSYEQYF
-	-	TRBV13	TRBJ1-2	TGTGCCAGCAAAGTAGGAGGGGACTATGGCTACACCTTC	CASKVGGDYGYTF
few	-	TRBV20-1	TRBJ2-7	TGCAGTGCTAGTCGACAGCCCGCTGGCTACGAGCAGTACTTC	CSASRQPAGYEQYF
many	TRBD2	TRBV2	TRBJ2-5	TGTGCCAGCAGTGACCGGGGACTAGCGGGAGAGACCCAGTACTTC	CASSDRGLAGETQYF
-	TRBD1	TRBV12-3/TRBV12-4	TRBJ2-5	TGTGCCAGCAGTTGGACAGGGGCGACCCAAGAGACCCAGTACTTC	CASSWTGATQETQYF
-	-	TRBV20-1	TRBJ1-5	TGCAGTGCTGGAGTACCTCGGCAGGTCGACCAGCCCCAGCATTTT	CSAGVPRQVDQPQHF
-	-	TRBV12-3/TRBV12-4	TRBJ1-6	TGTGCCAGCAGTTACCAGGACTTTACTAATTCACCCCTCCACTTT	CASSYQDFTNSPLHF
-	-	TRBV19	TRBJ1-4	TGTGCCAGTAAAGGCAGATCTAATGAAAAACTGTTTTTT	CASKGRSNEKLFF
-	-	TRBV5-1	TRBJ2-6	TGCGCCAGCACCGCGGACGGTGGCTCTGGGGCCAACGTCCTGACTTTC	CASTADGGSGANVLTF
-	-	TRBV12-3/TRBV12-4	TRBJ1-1	TGTGCCAGCAGCCCCACCTTGGGTCGTATGAACACTGAAGCTTTCTTT	CASSPTLGRMNTEAFF